Detailed here is one T cell receptor beta chain. This sample is drawn from a study of patients and donors after allogeneic stem cell transplantation. Each CDR3 protein is one row after TCRdb ran MiXCR on the RT-PCR reads. The data show roughly 940,000 distinct CDR3 sequences, about a sixth seen once. Germline V lookup: CDR1 SGHNT, CDR2 YENEEA. V lost 7 bases to trimming and J lost 6 bases, with 10 bases between them. The CDR3 loop spans 12 amino acids. This chain uses TRBV11-3 with TRBJ2-1; no reliable D call. Sequenced: blood, either unsorted or a sorted T cell fraction (not recorded which). The TCR comes from a human donor who was either an allogeneic HSCT recipient or a stem cell or donor lymphocyte infusion donor (not recorded which). It is not recorded whose cells these are; they may come from a transplant donor. The CDR3: CASKDLSNEQFF. CDR3 nucleotides: TGTGCCAGCAAGGACCTCTCCAATGAGCAGTTCTTC. Based on the CDR3 plus reference TRBV11-3 and TRBJ2-1, the full variable domain is EAGVVQSPRYKIIEKKQPVAFWCNPISGHNTLYWYLQNLGQGPELLIRYENEEAVDDSQLPKDRFSAERLKGVDSTLKIQPAELGDSAVYLCASKDLSNEQFFGPGTRLTVL.